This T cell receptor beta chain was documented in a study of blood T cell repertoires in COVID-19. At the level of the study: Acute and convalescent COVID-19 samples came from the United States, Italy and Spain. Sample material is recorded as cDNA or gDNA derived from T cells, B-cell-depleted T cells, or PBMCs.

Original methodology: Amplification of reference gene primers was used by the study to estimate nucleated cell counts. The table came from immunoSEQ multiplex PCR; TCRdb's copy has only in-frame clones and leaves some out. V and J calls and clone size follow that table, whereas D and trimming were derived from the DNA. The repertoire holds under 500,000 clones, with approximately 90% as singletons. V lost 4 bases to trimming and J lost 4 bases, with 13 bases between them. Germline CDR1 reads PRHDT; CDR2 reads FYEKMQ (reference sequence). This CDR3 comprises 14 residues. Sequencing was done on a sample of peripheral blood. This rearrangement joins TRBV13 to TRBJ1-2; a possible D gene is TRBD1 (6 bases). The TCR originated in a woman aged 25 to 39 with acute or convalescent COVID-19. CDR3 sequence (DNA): TGTGCCAGCAGCTCCGGACAGACCTCCTATGGCTACACCTTC. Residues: CASSSGQTSYGYTF.